This passage covers 14 T cell receptor beta chains from one sample sequenced in a study of cytomegalovirus exposure and HLA in healthy donors (dated by TCRdb to about 2017). Receptor amplification or capture employed the immunoSEQ multiplex PCR assay. For the multiplex PCR, a mixture combining 60 forward primers for TCR Vbeta segments and 13 reverse primers for TCR Jbeta segments was used. This immuneACCESS table, as held by TCRdb, lists in-frame sequences with V and J called but not all clones. Of the missing ones, under half trace to an unresolved V gene in checked studies; the others have no known cause. This sample is represented by tens of thousands of clones; about 74% of them were singletons. More than 13% of the sample lies in the top ten. The sequencing input was PBMCs. All receptors derive from a woman aged 45-60 years in good health and CMV-seropositive.

The rearrangement links TRBV5-1 to TRBJ2-7, with a tentative D call TRBD1 (5 bases). Germline lookup yields CDR1 SGHRS and CDR2 YFSETQ. The CDR3 is 15 amino acids. Trimming removed 4 bases at V and 0 bases at J, with 14 bases between. This CDR3 is CASSLRVPSSYEQYF. DNA of the CDR3: TGCGCCAGCAGCCTCAGGGTCCCAAGCTCCTACGAGCAGTACTTC.

This chain joins TRBV28 and TRBJ2-3, with 8 nucleotides matching TRBD1. Losses at the gene ends were 6 bases for V and 1 base for J; bases not matched to a gene: 9. The length of the CDR3 is 16 residues. Per germline, CDR1 MDHEN and CDR2 SYDVKM. CDR3 in amino acids: CASSITGGKGTDTQYF. Here the CDR3 DNA reads TGTGCCAGCAGCATAACAGGGGGAAAAGGCACAGATACGCAGTATTTT.

This chain joins TRBV28 and TRBJ1-5; the D gene is possibly TRBD1 (5 bases). Germline V CDR1 and CDR2: MDHEN, SYDVKM. The CDR3 length is 16 residues. The V and J ends lost 5 bases and 0 bases respectively, with 14 bases between them. Here the CDR3 reads CASSPPPGYSNQPQHF. The CDR3, as DNA: TGTGCCAGCAGTCCTCCCCCAGGGTATAGCAATCAGCCCCAGCATTTT. The variable domain in full, with the rest retrieved from reference TRBV28 and TRBJ1-5, is DVKVTQSSRYLVKRTGEKVFLECVQDMDHENMFWYRQDPGLGLRLIYFSYDVKMKEKGDIPEGYSVSREKKERFSLILESASTNQTSMYLCASSPPPGYSNQPQHFGDGTRLSIL.

The chain has TRBV7-3 and TRBJ1-2; 9 nucleotides align to TRBD1. The germline gives CDR1 SGHTA, CDR2 FQGTGA. The ends lost 5 bases at V and 0 bases at J; junction bases unmatched: 7. The length of the CDR3 is 16 residues. The CDR3 region is CASSATGGMTNYGYTF. The CDR3 DNA reads TGTGCCAGCAGCGCCACAGGGGGCATGACTAACTATGGCTACACCTTC.

This clone occurred a few times. The chain links TRBV28 to TRBJ2-6; the D is unclear. The CDR3 runs to 12 residues. CDR1 is MDHEN and CDR2 is SYDVKM in the germline V gene. Trimming stripped 6 bases from V and 6 bases from J, with 6 bases between. For the CDR3, the DNA is TGTGCCAGCAGCTCAGAGGCCAACGTCCTGACTTTC. Translated, it gives CASSSEANVLTF.

The chain combines TRBV20-1 with TRBJ2-5; TRBD2 agrees at 9 bases. The CDR3 runs 11 residues. Germline CDR1 and CDR2: DFQATT and SNEGSKA (reference sequence). Losses at the gene ends were 6 bases for V and 9 bases for J; bases not matched to a gene: 5. This CDR3 is CSAGKRGAQYF. The DNA of the CDR3 is TGCAGTGCCGGAAAGCGGGGGGCCCAGTACTTC.

This clone was seen only a few times. The chain uses TRBV28 and TRBJ2-5; 12 bases line up with TRBD2. Germline V gene sequence: CDR1 MDHEN, CDR2 SYDVKM. The J segment lost 0 bases and the V segment lost 3 bases, leaving 5 bases of the junction unmatched. The CDR3 is 17 residues long. CDR3 sequence (DNA): TGTGCCAGCAGTTTTCTAGCGGGAGGGGGGTACCAAGAGACCCAGTACTTC. This encodes CASSFLAGGGYQETQYF.

The chain carries TRBV7-6 and TRBJ2-5, with D possibly matching TRBD1 (6 bases). Germline V gene lookup returns CDR1 SGHVS and CDR2 FNYEAQ. V was trimmed by 1 base and J by 11 bases, leaving 20 bases between them. This CDR3 region has 15 residues. Here the CDR3 reads CASSLEGGRVEVQYF. CDR3 nucleotide sequence: TGTGCCAGCAGCTTAGAAGGGGGAAGGGTAGAGGTGCAGTACTTC.

The V and J genes are TRBV7-9 and TRBJ2-6, with D unresolved. The CDR3 totals 16 residues. Trimming took off 5 bases at V and 4 bases at J, with 15 bases between the two ends. CDR1 and CDR2 from the germline V gene are SEHNR and FQNEAQ (reference sequence). CDR3 nucleotides: TGTGCCAGCAGCGGTATTGAGGTTTTCGGGGCCAACGTCCTGACTTTC. Translating it yields CASSGIEVFGANVLTF.

The rearrangement joins TRBV5-4 to TRBJ2-2; 7 positions match TRBD2. Losses at the gene ends were 4 bases for V and 2 bases for J; bases not matched to a gene: 2. The germline gives CDR1 SGHNT, CDR2 YYREEE (reference sequence). The CDR3 contains 14 residues. CDR3 loop: CASSRAGNTGELFF. For the CDR3, the DNA is TGTGCCAGCAGCCGAGCGGGAAACACCGGGGAGCTGTTTTTT.

The chain recombines TRBV6-1 with TRBJ1-5; D remains unclear. V was cut by 3 bases and J by 7 bases, with 16 bases left in between. The CDR3 consists of 15 residues. In germline, CDR1 is MNHNS, CDR2 SASEGT. The CDR3 region is CASSESGHPQQPQHF. In DNA form, the CDR3 reads TGTGCCAGCAGTGAGTCTGGCCACCCCCAACAGCCCCAGCATTTT.

The chain links TRBV5-6 to TRBJ2-1; D remains unclear. V shed 2 bases and J shed 7 bases, with 7 bases lying between them. The CDR3 contains 12 residues. The germline CDR1 and CDR2 sequences are SGHDT and YYEEEE. The CDR3 sequence: CASSFSFNEQFF. CDR3 nucleotides: TGTGCCAGCAGCTTCTCCTTTAATGAGCAGTTCTTC.

This chain joins TRBV5-1 and TRBJ2-6; tentatively, D is TRBD2 (6 bases). The CDR3 is made up of 16 amino acids. V was cut by 4 bases and J by 0 bases, with 11 bases left in between. Germline V gives CDR1 SGHRS, CDR2 YFSETQ. The CDR3 reads CASSGGTNSGANVLTF. CDR3 nucleotide sequence: TGCGCCAGCAGCGGGGGGACCAACTCTGGGGCCAACGTCCTGACTTTC.

The chain carries TRBV15 and TRBJ2-2; 8 bases fit TRBD2. CDR3 length: 16 residues. Trimming cost V 2 bases and J 5 bases; bases outside gene matches: 7. Germline V gene sequence: CDR1 LNHNV, CDR2 YYDKDF (reference sequence). The chain's CDR3 is CATSRLSSGKTGELFF. The CDR3 coding sequence is TGTGCCACCAGCAGATTGAGTAGCGGGAAAACCGGGGAGCTGTTTTTT.